This T cell receptor beta chain was obtained from a study of CXCR3-negative and CXCR3-positive naive CD8 T cells. Background on the study: The libraries together contributed some 140 million TRB reads, each supplying about 1.5 +/- 0.3 million.

The libraries of TRB cDNA were constructed through 5' RACE using UMI labels. Following a re-call of the 5' RACE reads, TCRdb has one entry per CDR3 protein and lacks DNA. This sample lists tens of thousands of distinct CDR3 sequences; its ten largest clones have less than 5%. Germline CDR1 reads MNHNS; CDR2 reads SASEGT. The CDR3 is 14 amino acids. The chain employs TRBV6-1 and TRBJ1-2; TCRdb's D call of TRBD1 is untestable without DNA. Sequences were obtained from naive CXCR3- CD8+ T cells from blood. The subset is: CD45RO-CCR7+CD27+CD95- naive CD8+ T cells lacking CXCR3 (TNR3-). The TCR was taken from a human donor in good health. Some clones in this sample may be carry-over from other donors' samples. The CDR3 sequence is CASSGRDRVRGYTF.